One sample yielded the 8 T cell receptor beta chains listed below, sequenced in a study of blood T cell repertoires in COVID-19. Method: immunoSEQ multiplex PCR; TCRdb's copy keeps in-frame clones and lacks some. The sample yields fewer than 300,000 clones, more than 65% seen once. Sequencing was performed on peripheral blood. The receptors were sampled from a woman younger than 30 with acute or convalescent COVID-19.

The J gene is TRBJ1-6, the V gene TRBV6-5; 9 bases line up with TRBD1. This CDR3 region has 14 residues. J gave up 9 bases and V 7 bases, and 7 bases lay outside the gene matches. Per germline, CDR1 MNHEY and CDR2 SVGAGI. CDR3 in amino acids: CASKPDRGGSPLHF. As DNA, the CDR3 is TGTGCCAGCAAACCGGACAGGGGAGGTTCACCCCTCCACTTT.

The chain joins TRBV7-3 to TRBJ2-1; the match to TRBD2 covers 8 bases. V was pared by 6 bases and J by 4 bases, with 8 bases of the junction left unmatched. CDR1 SGHTA and CDR2 FQGTGA come from the germline V gene. This CDR3 region has 15 residues. The CDR3 bases are TGTGCCAGCAGGTCAAGCGGGAGTAGGTACAATGAGCAGTTCTTC. This translates into CASRSSGSRYNEQFF. Using reference TRBV7-3 and TRBJ2-1 for the parts outside the CDR3, the full variable domain is GAGVSQTPSNKVTEKGKYVELRCDPISGHTALYWYRQSLGQGPEFLIYFQGTGAADDSGLPNDRFFAVRPEGSVSTLKIQRTERGDSAVYLCASRSSGSRYNEQFFGPGTRLTVL.

The chain links TRBV6-6 to TRBJ1-5, with 9 bases identical to TRBD1. The V gene's germline CDR1 is MNHNY and CDR2 SVGAGI (reference sequence). This CDR3 contains 17 residues. V shed 8 bases, J shed 7 bases, and the junction held 18 bases outside the gene matches. CDR3 region: CASCPPPPGQGGQPQHF. The CDR3 region has the DNA TGTGCCAGCTGTCCCCCTCCCCCGGGACAGGGTGGACAGCCCCAGCATTTT.

The V call is TRBV5-4, the J call TRBJ2-7, with D possibly being TRBD1 (5 bases). Between the trimmed V and J ends, which lost 4 bases and 6 bases, there was a span of 8 bases. This CDR3 has 11 residues. In germline, CDR1 is SGHNT, CDR2 YYREEE (reference sequence). CDR3 sequence reads: CASSSDSEQYF. In nucleotides, the CDR3 is TGTGCCAGCAGCAGCGACAGCGAGCAGTACTTC.

This sequence joins TRBV11-1 and TRBJ2-7, with 11 nucleotides matching TRBD2. Germline lookup yields CDR1 SGHAT and CDR2 FQDESV (reference sequence). The junction had 6 bases not matched to a gene; V was cut back by 3 bases and J by 2 bases. The CDR3 is 16 amino acids. The CDR3 protein is CASSFTSGSFPYEQYF. CDR3 coding DNA: TGTGCCAGCAGCTTCACTAGCGGGAGTTTTCCCTACGAGCAGTACTTC. Together with reference TRBV11-1 and TRBJ2-7, the CDR3 gives the full variable domain: EAEVAQSPRYKITEKSQAVAFWCDPISGHATLYWYRQILGQGPELLVQFQDESVVDDSQLPKDRFSAERLKGVDSTLKIQPAELGDSAMYLCASSFTSGSFPYEQYFGPGTRLTVT.

The chain uses TRBV30 and TRBJ2-7; weak D call: TRBD1 (5 bases). This CDR3 has 12 amino acids. Between the trimmed V and J ends, which lost 4 bases and 4 bases, there was a span of 11 bases. Germline lookup yields CDR1 GTSNPN and CDR2 SVGIG (reference sequence). The CDR3 sequence is CAWNQGGYEQYF. In nucleotides, the CDR3 is TGTGCCTGGAACCAGGGTGGGTACGAGCAGTACTTC. Using reference TRBV30 and TRBJ2-7 for the parts outside the CDR3, the full variable domain is SQTIHQWPATLVQPVGSPLSLECTVEGTSNPNLYWYRQAAGRGLQLLFYSVGIGQISSEVPQNLSASRPQDRQFILSSKKLLLSDSGFYLCAWNQGGYEQYFGPGTRLTVT.

In its sample, this clone was seen once. The chain recombines TRBV7-6 with TRBJ1-6; 10 bases fit TRBD1. The CDR3 runs to 15 residues. In germline, CDR1 is SGHVS, CDR2 FNYEAQ. Trimming cost V 3 bases and J 8 bases; bases outside gene matches: 4. The CDR3 is CASSLTGTGDSPLHF. CDR3 coding DNA: TGTGCCAGCAGCTTGACCGGGACAGGGGATTCACCCCTCCACTTT.

This clone was seen a handful of times. The junction departs from the called germline gene at one end, perhaps through a read error. The rearrangement links TRBV19 to TRBJ2-1; possible D gene TRBD1, 5 bases. Germline loops: CDR1 LNHDA, CDR2 SQIVND (reference sequence). This CDR3 has 12 residues. The CDR3 spells CASSIEGRESVF. The DNA of the CDR3 is TGTGCCAGTAGTATAGAGGGCAGGGAAAGTGTCTTC.